These 2 T cell receptor beta chains came from one sample sequenced in a study of cytomegalovirus exposure and HLA in healthy donors. Repertoires were generated with immunoSEQ multiplex PCR, while TCRdb's copy carries only in-frame clones and drops some. The data show 150,000 to 180,000 clones, approximately 86% seen once. What was sequenced was PBMCs. The receptor source for this set is a man aged 18 to 30 in good health and CMV-seropositive.

The chain uses TRBV2 and TRBJ2-5, with 8 bases fitting TRBD2. Germline loops: CDR1 SNHLY, CDR2 FYNNEI. This CDR3 spans 13 amino acids. Trimming took 7 bases from V and 5 from J; bases not matched to a gene: 6. The DNA for the CDR3 is TGTGCCAGCACTGGGACTAGAGCCGAGACCCAGTACTTC. Amino acid sequence: CASTGTRAETQYF. Using reference TRBV2 and TRBJ2-5 for the parts outside the CDR3, the full variable domain is EPEVTQTPSHQVTQMGQEVILRCVPISNHLYFYWYRQILGQKVEFLVSFYNNEISEKSEIFDDQFSVERPDGSNFTLKIRSTKLEDSAMYFCASTGTRAETQYFGPGTRLLVL.

This sequence joins TRBV4-1 and TRBJ2-7, with 7 bases identical to TRBD2. Germline values: CDR1 MGHRA, CDR2 YSYEKL. The CDR3 has 18 amino acids. Trimming took 1 base from V and 7 from J; bases not matched to a gene: 19. CDR3 sequence: CASSQGETRLALPGEQYF. CDR3 nucleotides: TGCGCCAGCAGCCAAGGCGAGACCCGACTAGCCCTCCCCGGTGAGCAGTACTTC.